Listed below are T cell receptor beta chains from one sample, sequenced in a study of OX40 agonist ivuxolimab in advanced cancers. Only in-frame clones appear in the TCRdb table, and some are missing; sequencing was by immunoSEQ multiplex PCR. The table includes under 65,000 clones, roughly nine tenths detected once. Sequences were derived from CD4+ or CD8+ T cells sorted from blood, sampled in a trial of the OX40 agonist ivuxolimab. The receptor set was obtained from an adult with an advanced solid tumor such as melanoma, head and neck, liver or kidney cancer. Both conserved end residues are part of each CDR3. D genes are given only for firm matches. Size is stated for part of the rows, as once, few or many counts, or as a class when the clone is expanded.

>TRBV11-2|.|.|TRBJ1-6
CASSLGDSNSPLHF
TGTGCCAGCAGCTTAGGAGACAGTAATTCACCCCTCCACTTT
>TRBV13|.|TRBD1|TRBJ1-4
CASSGTGRSEKLFF
TGTGCCAGCAGCGGGACAGGGAGGAGTGAAAAACTGTTTTTT
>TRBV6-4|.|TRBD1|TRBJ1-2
CASSEDQPGGALSYGYTF
TGTGCCAGCAGTGAGGACCAACCAGGGGGCGCGTTAAGTTATGGCTACACCTTC
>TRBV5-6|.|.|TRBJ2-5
CASSFGTDQETQYF
TGTGCCAGCAGCTTCGGGACGGACCAAGAGACCCAGTACTTC
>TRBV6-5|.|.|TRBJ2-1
CASSYVSYNEQFF
TGTGCCAGCAGTTACGTTAGCTACAATGAGCAGTTCTTC
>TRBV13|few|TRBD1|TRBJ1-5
CASSRDRESEPQHF
TGTGCCAGCAGCCGGGACAGGGAGAGTGAGCCCCAGCATTTT
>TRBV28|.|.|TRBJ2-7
CAGSLTLTDYEQYF
TGTGCCGGCAGTTTGACCCTAACCGACTACGAGCAGTACTTC
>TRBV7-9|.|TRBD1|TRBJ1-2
CASSQPQGADGYTF
TGTGCCAGCAGCCAACCCCAGGGGGCGGATGGCTACACCTTC
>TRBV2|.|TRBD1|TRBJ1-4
CASTHPGGDSFREKLFF
TGTGCCAGCACTCACCCAGGGGGCGATTCGTTTAGGGAAAAACTGTTTTTT
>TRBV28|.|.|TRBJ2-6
CASSPGVAGANVLTF
TGTGCCAGCAGCCCAGGGGTAGCTGGGGCCAACGTCCTGACTTTC
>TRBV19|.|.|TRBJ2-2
CASRSYRETGELFF
TGTGCCAGTCGATCCTACAGGGAGACCGGGGAGCTGTTTTTT
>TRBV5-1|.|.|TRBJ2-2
CASSSDFGVGGELFF
TGCGCCAGCAGTTCGGACTTTGGTGTGGGCGGGGAGCTGTTTTTT
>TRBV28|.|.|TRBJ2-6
CASSAPGSGANVLTF
TGTGCCAGCAGTGCCCCAGGATCTGGGGCCAACGTCCTGACTTTC
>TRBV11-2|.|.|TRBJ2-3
CASSFPGTQYF
TGTGCCAGCAGCTTTCCTGGTACGCAGTATTTT
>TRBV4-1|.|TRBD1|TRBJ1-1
CASSQGTGVTEAFF
TGCGCCAGCAGCCAAGGGACAGGGGTCACTGAAGCTTTCTTT
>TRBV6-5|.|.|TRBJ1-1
CASSYSTNTEAFF
TGTGCCAGCAGTTACTCGACGAACACTGAAGCTTTCTTT
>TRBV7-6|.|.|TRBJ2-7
CASSLSGRGAEQYF
TGTGCCAGCAGCTTAAGCGGCAGGGGGGCCGAGCAGTACTTC
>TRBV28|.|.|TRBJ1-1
CASSPGLKSATEAFF
TGTGCCAGCAGTCCTGGGCTCAAAAGTGCCACTGAAGCTTTCTTT
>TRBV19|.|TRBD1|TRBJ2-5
CASSMTGTGQETQYF
TGTGCCAGTAGTATGACCGGGACAGGGCAAGAGACCCAGTACTTC
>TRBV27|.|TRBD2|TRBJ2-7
CASSLTGGLDIEEQYF
TGTGCCAGCAGTTTAACGGGGGGGCTCGACATAGAAGAGCAGTACTTC
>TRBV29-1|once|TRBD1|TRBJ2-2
CSVLPPDRAPGELFF
TGCAGCGTTTTACCACCAGACAGGGCGCCCGGGGAGCTGTTTTTT
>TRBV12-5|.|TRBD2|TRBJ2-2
CASGFFSGVTGELFF
TGTGCTAGTGGTTTTTTTAGCGGGGTCACCGGGGAGCTGTTTTTT
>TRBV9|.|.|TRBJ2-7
CASSVGGGDEQYF
TGTGCCAGCAGCGTAGGAGGTGGGGACGAGCAGTACTTC
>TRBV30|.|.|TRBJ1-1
CAWSVLNTEAFF
TGTGCCTGGAGTGTTTTGAACACTGAAGCTTTCTTT
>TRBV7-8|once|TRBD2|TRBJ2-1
CASSFRITSGGTEQFF
TGTGCCAGCAGCTTTAGGATCACTAGCGGGGGGACGGAGCAGTTCTTC
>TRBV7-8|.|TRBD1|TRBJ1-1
CASTDRVYGNTEAFF
TGTGCCAGCACGGACAGGGTTTATGGGAACACTGAAGCTTTCTTT
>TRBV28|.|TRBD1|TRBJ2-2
CASSADPGQLTGELFF
TGTGCCAGCAGCGCCGATCCGGGACAGCTGACCGGGGAGCTGTTTTTT
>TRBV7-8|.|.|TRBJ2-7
CASSPRAAAGSEQYF
TGTGCCAGCAGCCCCCGGGCCGCCGCTGGGTCGGAGCAGTACTTC
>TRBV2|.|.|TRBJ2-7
CAPGDTHYEQYF
TGTGCCCCAGGGGACACTCACTACGAGCAGTACTTC
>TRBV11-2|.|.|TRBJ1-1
CASSLEGNTEAFF
TGTGCCAGCAGCTTAGAGGGTAACACTGAAGCTTTCTTT
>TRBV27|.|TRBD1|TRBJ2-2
CASSSGQFTGELFF
TGTGCCAGCAGCTCGGGACAGTTCACCGGGGAGCTGTTTTTT